Sequencing of this T cell receptor (beta chain) was carried out in a study of blood T cell repertoires in COVID-19. Across the whole study: In each case, the material was cDNA or gDNA derived from T cells, B-cell-depleted T cells, or PBMCs.

The table came from immunoSEQ multiplex PCR; TCRdb's copy has only in-frame clones and leaves some out. The sample lists approximately 200,000 clones, more than 70% occurring once. This CDR3 is 19 amino acids long. Unmatched junction bases numbered 15, after V lost 0 bases and J lost 5 bases. Germline values: CDR1 SGHVS, CDR2 FQNEAQ. The gene calls are TRBV7-8 and TRBJ2-2, with 7 bases lining up with TRBD2. This receptor was obtained from a person aged 70 to 79 with COVID-19, enrolled during active disease. Source material: peripheral blood. CDR3: CASSLAGSKRDPKTGELFF. CDR3 nucleotides: TGTGCCAGCAGCTTAGCGGGTAGTAAGCGGGACCCCAAAACCGGGGAGCTGTTTTTT. The full variable domain, rest sourced from reference TRBV7-8 and TRBJ2-2, is GAGVSQSPRYKVAKRGQDVALRCDPISGHVSLFWYQQALGQGPEFLTYFQNEAQLDKSGLPSDRFFAERPEGSVSTLKIQRTQQEDSAVYLCASSLAGSKRDPKTGELFFGEGSRLTVL.